These T cell receptor beta chains were read from a single sample in a study of naive and memory T cell subsets. TCRdb recomputed calls from the UMI-ligation and nested PCR reads with MiXCR, one row per CDR3 protein. This table holds roughly 150,000 distinct CDR3 sequences, roughly 20% found once. Sequencing input: naive CD4+ T cells from blood. The origin of the receptors is a human donor in good health. The CDR3 runs from the conserved cysteine through the conserved F or W. D genes are given only for firm matches. For some rows the clone size is stated as once, few or many, or as a class when expanded; others skip it.

clone_size | d_call | j_call | v_call | cdr3_aa | cdr3_nt
NA | NA | TRBJ2-1 | TRBV4-3 | CASSQVISGQQFF | TGCGCCAGCAGCCAAGTAATTTCCGGGCAACAGTTCTTC
few | TRBD1 | TRBJ2-7 | TRBV6-6 | CASSFPGQGSSGNSYEQYF | TGTGCCAGCAGTTTTCCGGGACAGGGATCTAGCGGCAACTCCTACGAGCAGTACTTC
NA | NA | TRBJ2-7 | TRBV7-2 | CASSRAWEPEQYF | TGTGCCAGCAGCCGGGCTTGGGAGCCCGAGCAGTACTTC
NA | TRBD2 | TRBJ2-7 | TRBV12-3/TRBV12-4 | CASSLAAGYYEQYF | TGTGCCAGCAGTCTAGCGGCGGGATACTACGAGCAGTACTTC
NA | TRBD2 | TRBJ2-7 | TRBV6-2/TRBV6-3 | CASRKMSGRAEEQYF | TGTGCCAGCAGAAAAATGAGCGGGAGGGCCGAGGAGCAGTACTTC
NA | TRBD2 | TRBJ2-1 | TRBV18 | CASSQASGNNEQFF | TGTGCCAGCTCACAGGCTAGCGGGAACAATGAGCAGTTCTTC
few | NA | TRBJ2-1 | TRBV29-1 | CSVGQASTLRVNEQFF | TGCAGCGTTGGGCAAGCTTCTACTCTCCGAGTGAATGAGCAGTTCTTC
few | NA | TRBJ2-5 | TRBV28 | CASRPSTAGETQYF | TGTGCCAGCAGACCTTCGACGGCAGGGGAGACCCAGTACTTC
NA | NA | TRBJ2-7 | TRBV20-1 | CSAAQYSYEQYF | TGCAGTGCTGCTCAATACAGCTACGAGCAGTACTTC
many | TRBD2 | TRBJ2-5 | TRBV7-2 | CASLRGALAGVKETQYF | TGTGCCAGCCTACGGGGGGCTCTAGCGGGAGTTAAAGAGACCCAGTACTTC
NA | NA | TRBJ2-2 | TRBV6-2/TRBV6-3 | CASSYSTAPGTGELFF | TGTGCCAGCAGTTACTCGACAGCCCCGGGGACCGGGGAGCTGTTTTTT
many | TRBD1 | TRBJ1-5 | TRBV12-3/TRBV12-4 | CASSPTGWLQPQHF | TGTGCCAGCAGTCCGACAGGGTGGCTTCAGCCCCAGCATTTT
NA | TRBD2 | TRBJ2-5 | TRBV6-2/TRBV6-3 | CASSYEREVETQYF | TGTGCCAGCAGTTACGAACGGGAGGTTGAGACCCAGTACTTC
NA | NA | TRBJ1-1 | TRBV6-6 | CASSSKPSAFF | TGTGCCAGCAGTTCCAAGCCATCGGCTTTCTTT
few | TRBD1 | TRBJ2-1 | TRBV28 | CASRKGADYNEQFF | TGTGCCAGCAGGAAGGGGGCGGATTACAATGAGCAGTTCTTC
NA | TRBD2 | TRBJ2-1 | TRBV5-6 | CASSILAGAYNEQFF | TGTGCCAGCAGCATATTAGCGGGAGCTTACAATGAGCAGTTCTTC
few | NA | TRBJ2-7 | TRBV27 | CASSADRASYEQYF | TGTGCCAGCTCCGCTGACCGCGCCTCCTACGAGCAGTACTTC
NA | TRBD2 | TRBJ2-2 | TRBV7-6 | CASSLARQLAGDSDTGELFF | TGTGCCAGCAGCTTAGCGCGTCAACTAGCGGGAGATTCCGACACCGGGGAGCTGTTTTTT
few | NA | TRBJ2-3 | TRBV20-1 | CSARSRGRTDTQYF | TGCAGTGCTCGATCCAGGGGACGCACAGATACGCAGTATTTT
few | NA | TRBJ2-7 | TRBV5-6 | CASSFRAEAEYEQYF | TGTGCCAGCAGCTTCAGGGCGGAGGCTGAATACGAGCAGTACTTC
NA | TRBD2 | TRBJ2-7 | TRBV7-6 | CASSSQPFAGGINEQYF | TGTGCCAGCAGCTCACAACCCTTTGCGGGAGGGATCAACGAGCAGTACTTC
NA | NA | TRBJ1-2 | TRBV6-5 | CASSYSRGANYGYTF | TGTGCCAGCAGTTACTCGAGGGGAGCTAACTATGGCTACACCTTC
NA | NA | TRBJ2-3 | TRBV27 | CASSLGTRTDTQYF | TGTGCCAGCAGTTTAGGAACACGCACAGATACGCAGTATTTT
NA | TRBD2 | TRBJ2-7 | TRBV27 | CASSSAGPLSYEQYF | TGTGCCAGCAGTTCAGCGGGGCCCCTCTCCTACGAGCAGTACTTC
few | NA | TRBJ2-2 | TRBV2 | CASSEWVRELFF | TGTGCCAGCAGTGAATGGGTCCGGGAGCTGTTTTTT
NA | TRBD2 | TRBJ2-1 | TRBV4-2 | CASSHPPAGVNNEQFF | TGTGCCAGCAGCCATCCCCCCGCGGGAGTCAACAATGAGCAGTTCTTC
few | NA | TRBJ2-5 | TRBV20-1 | CSAPIFGETQYF | TGCAGCGCCCCGATCTTTGGGGAGACCCAGTACTTC
many | TRBD1 | TRBJ2-7 | TRBV6-5 | CASSSALDRGGYEQYF | TGTGCCAGCAGTTCAGCCTTGGACAGGGGGGGGTACGAGCAGTACTTC
few | NA | TRBJ2-2 | TRBV20-1 | CSARAISTGAGELFF | TGCAGTGCTAGGGCTATTTCCACCGGGGCCGGGGAGCTGTTTTTT